Below, 28 T cell receptor beta chains from the same sample are listed, as sequenced in a study of T cell repertoires in ileal Crohn's disease. Clones were read by immunoSEQ multiplex PCR, and TCRdb kept only the in-frame ones, dropping some. The sample includes about 1,200 clones, 85% to 95% seen only once; the top ten take 2.4%. Sequences were obtained from ileal tissue. All receptors come from an adult with Crohn's disease.

The rearrangement uses TRBV6-6 and TRBJ1-2, with 11 positions matching TRBD1. The CDR3 runs 15 residues. Per germline, CDR1 MNHNY and CDR2 SVGAGI (reference sequence). J lost 8 bases, V lost 2 bases, and 7 bases had no gene match. The CDR3 DNA follows: TGTGCCAGCAGTTACATCGGGACAGGGGGGATAGGCTACACCTTC. Its translation is CASSYIGTGGIGYTF.

The V gene is TRBV28, the J gene TRBJ2-3, with D possibly matching TRBD1 (6 bases). This CDR3 spans 15 amino acids. Trimming cost V 5 bases and J 6 bases, with 18 bases left between them. CDR1 MDHEN and CDR2 SYDVKM come from the germline V gene. CDR3 amino acids: CASSLRTAGSDTQYF. The CDR3 bases are TGTGCCAGCAGTCTTCGGACAGCCGGTTCGGATACGCAGTATTTT.

This chain joins TRBV28 and TRBJ2-7, with 7 positions matching TRBD1. The germline gives CDR1 MDHEN, CDR2 SYDVKM. The CDR3 has 16 residues. The V segment lost 8 bases and the J segment 7 bases; nucleotides outside the gene matches: 20. CDR3 residues: CASCTLNATGPTEQYV. The CDR3 bases are TGTGCCAGCTGTACACTAAACGCGACAGGGCCTACGGAGCAGTACGTC.

CDR3 sequence reads: CATSSADNQPQHF. The CDR3 nucleotides read TGTGCCACCAGCAGCGCGGACAATCAGCCCCAGCATTTT. The chain is built from TRBV15 and TRBJ1-5, with D uncertain. CDR3 length: 13 amino acids. Germline CDR1 reads LNHNV; CDR2 reads YYDKDF (reference sequence). V lost 3 bases and J 3 bases, leaving 6 bases between the germline ends.

The chain combines TRBV21-1 with TRBJ2-7; TRBD1, the table's D call, was not compared with the DNA. TRBV21-1 is marked as a pseudogene. The CDR3 has 14 residues. This chain's CDR3 is CASSTGTGDHEQYV. The CDR3 nucleotides are TGTGCCAGCAGCACTGGGACAGGGGATCACGAGCAGTACGTC.

The chain joins TRBV7-2 to TRBJ1-6; 10 bases fit TRBD1. With 2 bases clipped from V and 10 bases from J, the junction kept 8 bases outside the gene matches. The length of the CDR3 is 16 residues. The germline CDR1 and CDR2 sequences are SGHTA and FQGNSA. The CDR3 spells CASSLPGTGVGSPLHF. The DNA for the CDR3 is TGTGCCAGCAGCTTACCCGGGACAGGGGTAGGATCACCCCTCCACTTT.

The gene calls are TRBV27 and TRBJ1-6, with TRBD1 identical over 7 bases. The V and J ends lost 4 bases and 1 base, in that order; junction bases with no gene match: 4. Looked up from germline, CDR1 is MNHEY and CDR2 is SMNVEV (reference sequence). The CDR3 is 16 residues long. CDR3 loop: CASSWAGGSYNSPLHF. In DNA form, the CDR3 reads TGTGCCAGCAGTTGGGCAGGGGGTTCCTATAATTCACCCCTCCACTTT.

The V call is TRBV7-3, the J call TRBJ2-3; the match to TRBD2 covers 9 bases. The germline CDR1 and CDR2 sequences are SGHTA and FQGTGA. Germline trimming cut 5 bases from V and 2 bases from J; bases unmatched to any gene: 5. This CDR3 contains 15 residues. DNA of the CDR3: TGTGCCAGCAGCCCAGCGGGGGGACTCACAGATACGCAGTATTTT. This gives the protein CASSPAGGLTDTQYF.

The chain combines TRBV19 with TRBJ1-5; no clear D. The CDR3 spans 12 residues. Germline V CDR1 and CDR2: LNHDA, SQIVND (reference sequence). Trimming stripped 7 bases from V and 6 bases from J, with 10 bases between. The CDR3 region has the DNA TGTGCCAGTACGTTGGGAGGTCAGCCCCAGCATTTT. Protein: CASTLGGQPQHF. Together with reference TRBV19 and TRBJ1-5, the CDR3 gives the full variable domain: DGGITQSPKYLFRKEGQNVTLSCEQNLNHDAMYWYRQDPGQGLRLIYYSQIVNDFQKGDIAEGYSVSREKKESFPLTVTSAQKNPTAFYLCASTLGGQPQHFGDGTRLSIL.

The chain carries TRBV10-3 and TRBJ1-2; D perhaps matches TRBD1 (6 bases). Trimming removed 10 bases from V and 0 bases from J, with 12 bases in between. The CDR3 has 13 amino acids. CDR1 ENHRY and CDR2 SYGVKD come from the germline V gene. The CDR3 bases are TGTGCCAGTCTGGACAGCCCTAACTATGGCTACACCTTC. Protein product: CASLDSPNYGYTF.

This chain links TRBV5-1 with TRBJ1-1; perhaps TRBD1 as D (6 bases). The CDR3 covers 13 residues. V dropped 2 bases and J dropped 7 bases, with 12 bases sitting between them. Looked up from germline, CDR1 is SGHRS and CDR2 is YFSETQ. Written as DNA, the CDR3 is TGCGCCAGCAGCTTAACAGGGCTGGGTGAAGCTTTCTTT. Translation gives CASSLTGLGEAFF.

The chain uses TRBV6-5 and TRBJ2-2; TRBD2 is a possible D gene (6 bases). The germline CDR1 and CDR2 sequences are MNHEY and SVGAGI. The CDR3 spans 16 residues. V lost 0 bases, J lost 5 bases, and 13 bases lay in between. The CDR3 DNA is TGTGCCAGCAGTTACTCCCAGGGAGGATGGACCGGGGAGCTGTTTTTT. Its translation is CASSYSQGGWTGELFF.

V and J are TRBV14 and TRBJ1-2, with 8 positions matching TRBD1. The V gene end was trimmed by 0 bases and the J gene end by 4 bases; junction bases not matched to a gene: 10. The CDR3 sequence is 17 residues long. In germline, CDR1 is SGHDN, CDR2 FVKESK. CDR3 sequence: CASSQDVILGQGYGYTF. In nucleotides, the CDR3 is TGTGCCAGCAGCCAAGACGTCATCCTTGGACAGGGCTATGGCTACACCTTC.

This chain joins TRBV7-2 and TRBJ2-3; 11 bases map to TRBD2. J lost 0 bases, V lost 3 bases, and 8 bases had no gene match. The CDR3 spans 18 residues. Germline V gene lookup returns CDR1 SGHTA and CDR2 FQGNSA. CDR3: CASSLLASGGLSTDTQYF. CDR3 coding DNA: TGTGCCAGCAGCTTGTTAGCTAGCGGGGGGCTTAGCACAGATACGCAGTATTTT.

The V and J genes are TRBV5-5 and TRBJ2-3; the D gene is possibly TRBD1 (7 bases). Deletions cut 7 bases from V and 0 bases from J, with 18 bases between. Germline V gene sequence: CDR1 SGHKS, CDR2 YYEKEE (reference sequence). The CDR3 runs 16 residues. DNA for the CDR3: TGTGCCAGCCTCAGGGGGGCAGGGCAGAGCACAGATACGCAGTATTTT. Translation: CASLRGAGQSTDTQYF. Combining the CDR3 with reference TRBV5-5 and TRBJ2-3 gives the whole variable domain DAGVTQSPTHLIKTRGQQVTLRCSPISGHKSVSWYQQVLGQGPQFIFQYYEKEERGRGNFPDRFSARQFPNYSSELNVNALLLGDSALYLCASLRGAGQSTDTQYFGPGTRLTVL.

The V gene is TRBV7-8, the J gene TRBJ2-3, with D perhaps TRBD2 (5 bases). From germline, CDR1 is SGHVS and CDR2 FQNEAQ. The CDR3 extends over 13 amino acids. V was cut by 2 bases and J by 5 bases, with 8 bases left in between. The CDR3 DNA reads as TGTGCCAGCAGCTTACTAGCCGTAGATACGCAGTATTTT. Amino acids: CASSLLAVDTQYF.

The V and J genes are TRBV23-1 and TRBJ2-7; a weak D match, TRBD2 (6 bases). TRBV23-1 is labeled an ORF, and its function is uncertain. The CDR3 is 15 amino acids. V was cut by 0 bases and J by 5 bases, with 14 bases left in between. CDR3 DNA: TGCGCCAGCAGTCAATCGGGGGGTAGTATGGACGAGCAGTACTTC. Protein sequence: CASSQSGGSMDEQYF.

In nucleotides, the CDR3 is TGCGCCAGCCGGGAGAAGCGGGGGGTTGAGAATGAGCAGTTCTTC. Encoded protein: CASREKRGVENEQFF. V is TRBV4-3 and J is TRBJ2-1; 9 nucleotides align to TRBD2. J lost 7 bases, V lost 8 bases, and 12 bases had no gene match. CDR1 is LGHNA, CDR2 YSLEER, per germline. The CDR3 is 15 residues long.

The chain recombines TRBV4-1 with TRBJ2-5, with D unclear. CDR3 length equals 14 residues. With 1 base removed from V and 2 bases from J, the gap between germline ends came to 8 bases. Germline CDR1 MGHRA, CDR2 YSYEKL. The CDR3 sequence is CASSQVARQETQYF. The CDR3 nucleotides read TGCGCCAGCAGCCAAGTTGCTAGACAAGAGACCCAGTACTTC.

The genes are TRBV7-8 and TRBJ2-3; 12 nucleotides match TRBD2. The V segment lost 6 bases and the J segment 2 bases; nucleotides outside the gene matches: 3. Looked up from germline, CDR1 is SGHVS and CDR2 is FQNEAQ. This CDR3 region has 15 residues. Written as DNA, the CDR3 is TGTGCCAGCAGGCGGACTAGCGGGGCCACAGATACGCAGTATTTT. Residues: CASRRTSGATDTQYF.

The chain combines TRBV6-5 with TRBJ2-3, with D possibly being TRBD1 (6 bases). The germline gives CDR1 MNHEY, CDR2 SVGAGI. The ends were cut back, 2 bases at V and 2 bases at J, with 8 bases in the middle. The CDR3 totals 14 residues. The CDR3: CASSYGGATDTQYF. CDR3 nucleotide sequence: TGTGCCAGCAGTTACGGGGGCGCCACAGATACGCAGTATTTT.

J is TRBJ2-2 and V is TRBV5-1; possibly TRBD2 for D (5 bases). The V end lost 1 base, the J end lost 1 base, and 11 bases lay between the germline ends. CDR3 length: 16 residues. Germline-derived CDR1 and CDR2 are SGHRS and YFSETQ. The DNA for the CDR3 is TGCGCCAGCAGCTTGCGCGGGCTCGAGAACACCGGGGAGCTGTTTTTT. The encoded protein is CASSLRGLENTGELFF.

The V and J genes are TRBV13 and TRBJ2-1; TRBD1 matches at 7 bases. Germline CDR1 reads PRHDT; CDR2 reads FYEKMQ (reference sequence). The CDR3 has 17 amino acids. V was pared by 5 bases and J by 6 bases, with 16 bases of the junction left unmatched. The CDR3 here is CASSPTFPHGDSNEQFF. As DNA, the CDR3 is TGTGCCAGCAGCCCGACCTTTCCCCACGGGGACAGCAATGAGCAGTTCTTC.

The V and J genes are TRBV5-1 and TRBJ2-2; tentative D call: TRBD1 (5 bases). This CDR3 has 14 amino acids. Looked up from germline, CDR1 is SGHRS and CDR2 is YFSETQ. The germline V and J ends were trimmed by 0 bases and 5 bases, with 8 bases remaining between them. The CDR3 loop is CASSLGQGTGELFF. DNA of the CDR3: TGCGCCAGCAGCTTGGGTCAGGGAACCGGGGAGCTGTTTTTT. The variable domain in full, with the rest retrieved from reference TRBV5-1 and TRBJ2-2, is KAGVTQTPRYLIKTRGQQVTLSCSPISGHRSVSWYQQTPGQGLQFLFEYFSETQRNKGNFPGRFSGRQFSNSRSEMNVSTLELGDSALYLCASSLGQGTGELFFGEGSRLTVL.

The rearrangement uses TRBV5-6 and TRBJ2-3; 8 nucleotides match TRBD1. The CDR3 has 16 amino acids. Germline CDR1 and CDR2: SGHDT and YYEEEE. The V gene end was trimmed by 0 bases and the J gene end by 6 bases; junction bases not matched to a gene: 9. CDR3 sequence (DNA): TGTGCCAGCAGCTTGGGGACAGGGACGGTGGCGGATACGCAGTATTTT. Its protein product is CASSLGTGTVADTQYF.

The V and J genes are TRBV11-2 and TRBJ1-6, with 8 bases matching TRBD1. After removal of 1 base from V and 8 bases from J, the junction contained 13 bases not matched to a gene. The CDR3 contains 18 residues. CDR1 is SGHAT and CDR2 is FQNNGV in the germline V gene. CDR3 in DNA: TGTGCCAGCAGCTTAGGAGGGACAGGTGCTGATTATTATTCACCCCTCCACTTT. This sequence encodes CASSLGGTGADYYSPLHF.

V usage is TRBV2 and J usage is TRBJ2-2; D may be TRBD1 (5 bases). Per germline, CDR1 SNHLY and CDR2 FYNNEI. CDR3 length equals 14 residues. V dropped 7 bases and J dropped 7 bases, with 16 bases sitting between them. The CDR3 coding sequence is TGTGCCAGCAAGGTTCAAGGGGCAGGCGGGGAGCTGTTTTTT. As protein: CASKVQGAGGELFF.

The chain joins TRBV4-1 to TRBJ1-3; 8 bases line up with TRBD1. With 2 bases clipped from V and 8 bases from J, the junction kept 8 bases outside the gene matches. Per germline, CDR1 MGHRA and CDR2 YSYEKL. This CDR3 contains 15 residues. CDR3 sequence (DNA): TGCGCCAGCAGCCAACTCGGACAGGGAAGGGACACCATATATTTT. Translated: CASSQLGQGRDTIYF.